A selection of T cell receptor beta chains follows, all from one sample in a study of molecular identifiers for immune sequencing clone quantification. TCRdb re-called the PCR reads through MiXCR, storing one row per CDR3 protein. The data contain approximately 500,000 distinct CDR3 sequences, roughly a fifth of them singletons. The sequenced sample was naive CD8+ T cells from blood, with Jurkat cell RNA spiked in. Receptors were obtained from a human donor in good health. Some libraries in this study had Jurkat cell RNA spiked in. Both conserved end residues are part of each CDR3. D genes are given only for firm matches. Expanded clones get a size class; other rows say once, few or many, or leave the size out.

j_gene,d_gene,abundance,v_gene,CDR3nt,CDR3aa
TRBJ2-5,NA,few,TRBV27,TGTGCCAGCAGTTTTCTCTCTCAAGAGACCCAGTACTTC,CASSFLSQETQYF
TRBJ1-5,NA,NA,TRBV4-1,TGCGCCGGCATTTCTACCGGGGGGGTCGGCAATCAGCCCCAGCATTTT,CAGISTGGVGNQPQHF
TRBJ2-1,TRBD2,many,TRBV29-1,TGCAGCGTTCCTCTACCTTTGGCTAGCGGTCTCAATGAGCAGTTCTTC,CSVPLPLASGLNEQFF
TRBJ2-7,NA,few,TRBV5-1,TGCGCCAGCAGCTTGGCCCTATACGGGACCGGCTCCTACGAGCAGTACTTC,CASSLALYGTGSYEQYF
TRBJ2-7,NA,NA,TRBV27,TGTGCCAGCCGAACTATTGCTCAGGGAGAAGAGTACGAGCAGTACTTC,CASRTIAQGEEYEQYF
TRBJ2-6,NA,many,TRBV13,TGTGCCAGCAGCACCCGAAGCTCTGGGGCCAACGTCCTGACTTTC,CASSTRSSGANVLTF
TRBJ2-1,TRBD2,few,TRBV29-1,TGCAGCGTGAGCGGGAGGGTCTACAATGAGCAGTTCTTC,CSVSGRVYNEQFF
TRBJ1-1,NA,few,TRBV6-5,TGTGCCAGCAGTTCGTCCGGTGGCACTGAAGCTTTCTTT,CASSSSGGTEAFF
TRBJ2-4,NA,many,TRBV5-1,TGCGCCAGCAGCTTGGAGCGCGAGAACATTCAGTACTTC,CASSLERENIQYF
TRBJ2-7,NA,few,TRBV27,TGTGCCAGCAGTTTATCGTCCCCAGGGACTGAGCAGTACTTC,CASSLSSPGTEQYF
TRBJ1-1,NA,many,TRBV20-1,TGCAGTGCCATCGCGGCCAGGGCCCCTGGGGCTTTCTTT,CSAIAARAPGAFF
TRBJ2-7,TRBD2,few,TRBV7-6,TGTGCCAGCAGCTTAGAAGCGGGAGGGCTGGGAGGTGACGAGCAGTACTTC,CASSLEAGGLGGDEQYF
TRBJ2-3,TRBD1,many,TRBV7-2,TGTGCCAGCAGCTTAGGGACAGGTACGGCAGATACGCAGTATTTT,CASSLGTGTADTQYF
TRBJ2-7,TRBD1,NA,TRBV19,TGTGCCAGTAGTATAGCAGGGGGCCAAACCTACGAGCAGTACTTC,CASSIAGGQTYEQYF
TRBJ2-7,TRBD1,many,TRBV9,TGTGCCAGCAGCGACGGGACAGAAAACGAGCAGTACTTC,CASSDGTENEQYF
TRBJ2-3,NA,many,TRBV5-1,TGCGCCAGCAGCTTGGAAACTACGCCCCCAGATACGCAGTATTTT,CASSLETTPPDTQYF